Listed below are T cell receptor beta chains from one sample, sequenced in a study of shared clonotypes between healthy human individuals. TCRdb keeps only in-frame clones here, not all; method: immunoSEQ multiplex PCR. The table has over 1.4 million clones, around 97% seen once; the top ten hold about 1.2%. Input material: naive CD4+ T cells sorted from blood. The receptors here all came from a young man in good health. CDR3s include the opening cysteine and the closing phenylalanine or tryptophan.

V gene	CDR3 protein
TRBV5-1	CASSFAGGYQPQHF
TRBV29-1	CSARGHNEQFF
TRBV29-1	CSARTGAYEQYF
TRBV29-1	CSVGTVPTGELFF
TRBV2	CASSALGMNTEAFF
TRBV9	CASSVGSTGELFF
TRBV11-3	CASSTRENIQYF
TRBV28	CASTIGGLLMNTEAFF
TRBV5-1	CASSVGTGFEQFF
TRBV7-9	CASSLLEGPGETQYF
TRBV9	CASSVDEGYLLNEQFF
TRBV27	CASSPSPAGQGGWEKLFF
TRBV18	CASSPAGARNIQYF
TRBV5-5	CASSMAGQGAQPQHF
TRBV11-2	CASSLTSSPLGDTQYF
TRBV7-3	CASSFDPSYNEQFF
TRBV7-6	CASSPTSPYNEQFF
TRBV19	CASSIIGLGENQQFF
TRBV5-8	CASSWRDRGNYGYTF
TRBV18	CASSPPGTTASNEKLFF
TRBV7-2	CASSFGLVGEQYF
TRBV19	CASSHGTGGYEQYF
TRBV11-2	CASSLSTLTYEQYF
TRBV7-8	CASSLTGDRGVRPQHF
TRBV9	CASSPGLAGGNEQFF
TRBV9	CASRSGGNTDTQYF
TRBV28	CASSGDSYEQYF
TRBV5-4	CASSRGQDNEQFF
TRBV28	CASSFGQGPYEQYF
TRBV10-1	CASSETPAGTSGRPFHEQYF
TRBV6-1	CASSRTSGTNNEQFF
TRBV6-1	CASSNLGGAREQFF
TRBV9	CASSVSEAYEQYF
TRBV7-2	CASSPLTGELFF
TRBV19	CASSNSRVSDTQYF
TRBV5-1	CASRTSGKSTDTQYF
TRBV7-8	CASSGIGFSNTGELFF
TRBV29-1	CSVRRPGAYEQYF
TRBV28	CASSLGVSYEQYF
TRBV9	CASSLSGQETQYF